One and the same sample provided the 25 T cell receptor beta chains below, sequenced in a study of early T cells in non-severe SARS-CoV-2 infection. TCRdb re-called the 5' RACE reads with MiXCR, one entry per CDR3 protein. The sample has about 69,000 distinct CDR3 sequences, over 10% seen once. Here the sequenced sample was whole blood, taken at baseline. The receptors were sampled from an adult who was a healthcare worker with PCR-confirmed SARS-CoV-2 infection or an uninfected control (not recorded which).

The V and J genes are TRBV3-1 and TRBJ1-1; 7 bases line up with TRBD1. This CDR3 is 14 amino acids long. CDR1 and CDR2 from the germline V gene are LGHDT and YNNKEL (reference sequence). The V gene end was trimmed by 5 bases and the J gene end by 5 bases; junction bases not matched to a gene: 8. For the CDR3, the DNA is TGTGCCAGCAGCTTGCAGGGGGTTAGAACTGAAGCTTTCTTT. Its translation: CASSLQGVRTEAFF.

This chain joins TRBV9 and TRBJ2-1; 8 positions agree with TRBD2. Germline CDR1 and CDR2: SGDLS and YYNGEE. The CDR3 runs to 15 residues. V gave up 3 bases and J gave up 4 bases; unmatched junction bases: 6. CDR3 sequence: CASSEQGLEYNEQFF. The CDR3 DNA sequence: TGTGCCAGCAGCGAACAGGGACTAGAGTACAATGAGCAGTTCTTC.

This clonotype was seen only a few times. The rearrangement uses TRBV10-3 and TRBJ2-1, with TRBD2 identical over 8 bases. V lost 6 bases, J lost 5 bases, and 9 bases stayed unmatched. The CDR3 has 15 residues. The germline gives CDR1 ENHRY, CDR2 SYGVKD. The CDR3, as DNA: TGTGCCATCAGCTCCAGCGGGGGTATTCACAATGAGCAGTTCTTC. This encodes CAISSSGGIHNEQFF.

The chain carries TRBV3-1 and TRBJ2-3; D assignment may be TRBD1 or TRBD2 (5 bases each). V was shortened by 4 bases and J by 4 bases, with 12 bases between the two germline ends. CDR3 length: 14 residues. Germline V gene lookup returns CDR1 LGHDT and CDR2 YNNKEL (reference sequence). CDR3: CASSPSGPPDTQYF. CDR3 nucleotide sequence: TGTGCCAGCAGCCCCTCGGGGCCACCAGATACGCAGTATTTT.

This clonotype was found many times. CDR3 region: CASSYPSSRMRFYEQYF. The DNA for the CDR3 is TGTGCCAGCAGTTACCCCTCATCAAGGATGAGGTTCTACGAGCAGTACTTC. This sequence joins TRBV6-6 and TRBJ2-7; the D is unclear. The CDR3 spans 17 residues. V was clipped by 2 bases and J by 3 bases, with 20 bases between them. Germline CDR1 and CDR2: MNHNY and SVGAGI (reference sequence).

The sample holds many counts of this clonotype. V and J are TRBV20-1 and TRBJ2-3; D ambiguous. This CDR3 contains 14 residues. The germline V gene has CDR1 DFQATT and CDR2 SNEGSKA (reference sequence). Trimming pared 4 bases from V and 7 bases from J, leaving 18 bases between. CDR3 sequence reads: CSAITPRPSNTQYF. In DNA, the CDR3 is TGCAGTGCTATCACTCCCCGCCCGTCCAATACGCAGTATTTT.

Only a few counts were recorded for this clonotype. The chain employs TRBV29-1 and TRBJ2-2; a possible D gene is TRBD2 (6 bases). This CDR3 comprises 15 residues. The germline V gene has CDR1 SQVTM and CDR2 ANQGSEA. Trimming pared 3 bases from V and 2 bases from J, leaving 13 bases between. The CDR3 nucleotides read TGCAGCGTTGAGTCCTGGCGGGATAACACCGGGGAGCTGTTTTTT. Protein sequence: CSVESWRDNTGELFF.

This clonotype was counted between two and nine times. The chain couples TRBV29-1 to TRBJ2-7; D is possibly TRBD2 (6 bases). CDR1 is SQVTM and CDR2 is ANQGSEA in the germline V gene. This CDR3 spans 12 amino acids. CDR3 coding DNA: TGCAGTGCCGTCTGGGTGCGGGGTGAGCAGTACTTC. It yields the protein CSAVWVRGEQYF.

This clonotype was found a few times. The genes are TRBV5-1 and TRBJ2-1; D gene uncertain. From germline, CDR1 is SGHRS and CDR2 YFSETQ. Trimming stripped 1 base from V and 10 bases from J, with 12 bases between. The CDR3 length is 13 residues. The CDR3, as DNA: TGCGCCAGCAGCTTGAACCCTGGAACAGAGCAGTTCTTC. It specifies CASSLNPGTEQFF.

The sample holds many counts of this clonotype. V and J are TRBV2 and TRBJ2-2, with 8 positions matching TRBD2. There are 14 residues in the CDR3. The germline V gene has CDR1 SNHLY and CDR2 FYNNEI. The trim removed 10 bases at V and 4 bases at J, leaving 8 bases unmatched. CDR3 region: CATKRETGTGELFF. The CDR3 DNA follows: TGTGCCACCAAGCGGGAGACCGGCACCGGGGAGCTGTTTTTT.

The chain links TRBV7-2 to TRBJ2-3; weak D call: TRBD2 (5 bases). The CDR3 consists of 15 residues. The germline V and J ends were trimmed by 2 bases and 2 bases, with 11 bases remaining between them. Germline CDR1 is SGHTA and CDR2 is FQGNSA. The CDR3 spells CASSLPTGITDTQYF. The CDR3 DNA follows: TGTGCCAGCAGCTTACCCACCGGGATCACAGATACGCAGTATTTT.

The chain is built from TRBV11-3 and TRBJ2-3; D remains ambiguous. Between the trimmed V and J ends, which lost 1 base and 5 bases, there was a span of 10 bases. The CDR3 totals 14 residues. Germline lookup yields CDR1 SGHNT and CDR2 YENEEA. The CDR3 DNA reads TGTGCCAGCAGCTTAGGACCTGTGAAAGATACGCAGTATTTT. Its protein product is CASSLGPVKDTQYF.

A few counts support this clonotype. The gene calls are TRBV7-2 and TRBJ2-1, with D possibly TRBD2 on 6 matching bases. This CDR3 comprises 17 residues. Trimming removed 1 base at V and 9 bases at J, with 22 bases between. CDR1 is SGHTA, CDR2 FQGNSA, per germline. Here the CDR3 DNA reads TGTGCCAGCAGCTTAGGAAGGGGAGGAGCTGCTAGGTTTGAGCAGTTCTTC. It is translated as CASSLGRGGAARFEQFF.

This chain joins TRBV20-1 and TRBJ2-3; 10 nucleotides match TRBD2. The ends lost 0 bases at V and 1 base at J; junction bases unmatched: 4. Germline CDR1 and CDR2: DFQATT and SNEGSKA (reference sequence). CDR3 length: 16 amino acids. The CDR3 DNA reads TGCAGTGCTAGAGATCGGCTAGCGGGGGGCACAGATACGCAGTATTTT. Encoded protein: CSARDRLAGGTDTQYF.

This clonotype was detected a few times. The rearrangement joins TRBV11-2 to TRBJ2-3; TRBD2 aligns across 11 bases. J gave up 2 bases and V 6 bases, and 7 bases lay outside the gene matches. The CDR3 totals 16 residues. Looked up from germline, CDR1 is SGHAT and CDR2 is FQNNGV. The CDR3 nucleotides are TGTGCCAGCAGTTACAGTAGCGGGGGGGCCACAGATACGCAGTATTTT. It encodes CASSYSSGGATDTQYF.

This chain connects TRBV11-2 to TRBJ2-1; maybe TRBD1 (6 bases). The CDR3 is 15 amino acids. Germline assignment: CDR1 SGHAT and CDR2 FQNNGV. With 0 bases removed from V and 10 bases from J, the gap between germline ends came to 16 bases. This chain's CDR3 is CASSLETGAPGEQFF. The CDR3 DNA reads TGTGCCAGCAGCTTAGAGACAGGCGCCCCCGGGGAGCAGTTCTTC.

This clonotype was seen more than once but under ten times. The rearrangement links TRBV7-2 to TRBJ2-1; 15 positions agree with TRBD2. CDR3 length: 15 residues. V lost 5 bases, J lost 8 bases, and 4 bases stayed unmatched. The germline V gene has CDR1 SGHTA and CDR2 FQGNSA. CDR3 amino acids: CASSPGTSGRYEQFF. CDR3 coding DNA: TGTGCCAGCAGCCCTGGGACTAGCGGGAGGTATGAGCAGTTCTTC. Variable domain in full (rest from reference TRBV7-2 and TRBJ2-1): GAGVSQSPSNKVTEKGKDVELRCDPISGHTALYWYRQSLGQGLEFLIYFQGNSAPDKSGLPSDRFSAERTGGSVSTLTIQRTQQEDSAVYLCASSPGTSGRYEQFFGPGTRLTVL.

At least ten counts were recorded for this clonotype. This chain joins TRBV20-1 and TRBJ2-5, with a tentative D call TRBD1 (5 bases). The length of the CDR3 is 13 residues. The germline gives CDR1 DFQATT, CDR2 SNEGSKA (reference sequence). V was pared by 6 bases and J by 4 bases, with 15 bases between. The CDR3 coding sequence is TGCAGTGCATTACCCCCAGGGTCAGAGACCCAGTACTTC. Its translation is CSALPPGSETQYF.

CDR3 DNA sequence: TGTGCCAGCAGCCCCCTCGGCGGGGGCCTAGACTCAGAGACCCAGTACTTC. Its translation is CASSPLGGGLDSETQYF. V usage is TRBV7-3 and J usage is TRBJ2-5; the D gene is possibly TRBD2 (7 bases). Germline loops: CDR1 SGHTA, CDR2 FQGTGA. V was clipped by 5 bases and J by 4 bases, with 23 bases between them. The CDR3 runs 17 residues.

The chain recombines TRBV27 with TRBJ1-6, with 10 nucleotides matching TRBD1. CDR3 length equals 16 residues. From germline, CDR1 is MNHEY and CDR2 SMNVEV (reference sequence). V trimming: 5 bases; J trimming: 9 bases; junction bases outside the gene matches: 10. The CDR3, as DNA: TGTGCCAGCAGTGGGCGGACAGGGGGGCGAAGTTCACCCCTCCACTTT. Protein sequence: CASSGRTGGRSSPLHF.

This clonotype was detected only a few times. The chain has TRBV19 and TRBJ2-1; TRBD1 aligns across 7 bases. CDR1 and CDR2 (germline): LNHDA, SQIVND (reference sequence). V shed 4 bases, J shed 3 bases, and the junction held 6 bases outside the gene matches. The CDR3 is made up of 15 amino acids. This CDR3 is CASSTGTAGYNEQFF. CDR3 nucleotides: TGTGCCAGTAGTACCGGGACAGCCGGCTACAATGAGCAGTTCTTC. The complete variable domain, with remaining parts taken from reference TRBV19 and TRBJ2-1, reads DGGITQSPKYLFRKEGQNVTLSCEQNLNHDAMYWYRQDPGQGLRLIYYSQIVNDFQKGDIAEGYSVSREKKESFPLTVTSAQKNPTAFYLCASSTGTAGYNEQFFGPGTRLTVL.

The chain has TRBV5-1 and TRBJ2-2; D might be TRBD2 (5 bases). The germline V and J ends were trimmed by 4 bases and 3 bases, with 7 bases remaining between them. This CDR3 is built from 13 residues. Germline CDR1 SGHRS, CDR2 YFSETQ. The DNA for the CDR3 is TGCGCCAGCAGCATGGGAGACACCGGGGAGCTGTTTTTT. It translates to CASSMGDTGELFF.

The V gene is TRBV21-1, the J gene TRBJ2-4; whether TRBD2, the table's D call, matches the DNA was not checked. TRBV21-1 is assigned pseudogene status. The CDR3 consists of 16 residues. The CDR3 DNA follows: TGTGCCAGCAGCACCTCCCTCGGGAGACTTAAAAACATTCAGTACTTC. Protein sequence: CASSTSLGRLKNIQYF.

This chain uses TRBV24-1 with TRBJ2-3, with D uncertain. The germline V gene encodes CDR1 KGHDR and CDR2 SFDVKD. The CDR3 runs 13 residues. Trimming removed 3 bases from V and 6 bases from J, with 9 bases in between. The CDR3 protein is CATSDPVADTQYF. The CDR3 DNA reads TGTGCCACCAGTGATCCCGTAGCCGATACGCAGTATTTT.

The sample holds a few counts of this clonotype. In nucleotides, the CDR3 is TGTGCCAGCAGCTGGGACAGGGGGGGGACGTCTTTCTTT. Translation gives CASSWDRGGTSFF. The rearrangement joins TRBV5-4 to TRBJ1-1; 11 bases are a match to TRBD1. The CDR3 runs to 13 residues. The germline V gene has CDR1 SGHNT and CDR2 YYREEE (reference sequence). Unmatched junction bases numbered 7, after V lost 3 bases and J lost 12 bases.